Following are 10 T cell receptor beta chains from one sample sequenced in a study of spatial heterogeneity in lung cancer. The sample's time point: sample taken at primary tumor resection. TCRdb itself ran the 5' RACE reads through MiXCR, one entry per CDR3 protein. Of tens of thousands of distinct CDR3 sequences in the sample, 9.5% to 15% are singletons; the top ten hold about 40%. The sample here was PBMCs, taken at surgery. The receptors come from a male donor with early-stage non-small cell lung cancer.

The chain uses TRBV2 and TRBJ2-5, with D uncertain. CDR3 length: 12 amino acids. Germline-derived CDR1 and CDR2 are SNHLY and FYNNEI. V dropped 10 bases and J dropped 4 bases, with 13 bases sitting between them. CDR3 nucleotide sequence: TGTGCCATTTCTGGCAGGAGAGAGACCCAGTACTTC. It codes for CAISGRRETQYF.

The sample holds a few counts of this clonotype. The gene calls are TRBV7-2 and TRBJ2-2; 10 bases are a match to TRBD2. Germline V gene sequence: CDR1 SGHTA, CDR2 FQGNSA. Unmatched junction bases numbered 8, after V lost 5 bases and J lost 5 bases. The CDR3 sequence is 16 residues long. The DNA for the CDR3 is TGTGCCAGCAGCATACTTAGCGGGGGGCTTACCGGGGAGCTGTTTTTT. It encodes CASSILSGGLTGELFF.

The rearrangement links TRBV2 to TRBJ2-7, with TRBD1 matching 9 bases. The V gene end was trimmed by 4 bases and the J gene end by 3 bases; junction bases not matched to a gene: 4. Per germline, CDR1 SNHLY and CDR2 FYNNEI. This CDR3 spans 14 amino acids. The DNA for the CDR3 is TGTGCCAGCAGTGGGGGACAGGGTCACTACGAGCAGTACTTC. It codes for CASSGGQGHYEQYF.

This clonotype was observed a few times. The rearrangement links TRBV10-3 to TRBJ2-7, with D tentatively TRBD1 (5 bases). The ends were cut back, 2 bases at V and 4 bases at J, with 12 bases in the middle. This CDR3 region has 14 residues. CDR1 ENHRY and CDR2 SYGVKD come from the germline V gene. In DNA form, the CDR3 reads TGTGCCATCAGTGAGCCCCTGACAGATTACGAGCAGTACTTC. Protein product: CAISEPLTDYEQYF.

V and J are TRBV12-3 or TRBV12-4 and TRBJ1-6, with 7 bases lining up with TRBD1. The CDR3 length is 15 residues. With 5 bases clipped from V and 10 bases from J, the junction kept 11 bases outside the gene matches. CDR3 coding DNA: TGTGCCAGCAGTGGTAACGGACAGGCCGCCTCACCCCTCCACTTT. This translates into CASSGNGQAASPLHF.

Comments on this clonotype: A much larger clonotype is one base distant, so this may be a read error. J is TRBJ2-1 and V is TRBV29-1; perhaps TRBD2 as D (5 bases). The ends were cut back, 5 bases at V and 5 bases at J, with 16 bases in the middle. Germline values: CDR1 SQVTM, CDR2 ANQGSEA. The CDR3 consists of 14 residues. CDR3 sequence (DNA): TGCAGCGTTTGGTCCTCCCGAGGGAACAATGAGCAGTTCTTC. This sequence encodes CSVWSSRGNNEQFF.

This clonotype came up a few times. This chain links TRBV12-3 or TRBV12-4 with TRBJ2-3, with 12 bases fitting TRBD2. The CDR3 spans 16 residues. J gave up 1 base and V 6 bases, and 5 bases lay outside the gene matches. DNA of the CDR3: TGTGCCAGCAGGACTAGCGGGGGACGGCGCACAGATACGCAGTATTTT. Residues: CASRTSGGRRTDTQYF.

This clonotype has only a few counts. The chain uses TRBV24-1 and TRBJ1-4, with a weak D call TRBD1 (6 bases). This CDR3 region has 15 residues. Per germline, CDR1 KGHDR and CDR2 SFDVKD. The V end was cut by 4 bases, the J end by 7 bases, with 15 bases between. DNA of the CDR3: TGTGCCACCAGTGACCAGACAGGCTCGGGTGAAAAACTGTTTTTT. Protein product: CATSDQTGSGEKLFF.

The chain carries TRBV28 and TRBJ2-2, with a possible D match to TRBD2 (5 bases). The CDR3 has 16 residues. The V end was cut by 1 base, the J end by 1 base, with 10 bases between. Germline V CDR1 and CDR2: MDHEN, SYDVKM. CDR3 nucleotide sequence: TGTGCCAGCAGTTTATTGCCCAGCGGGAACACCGGGGAGCTGTTTTTT. It translates to CASSLLPSGNTGELFF. Full variable domain (missing parts from reference TRBV28 and TRBJ2-2): DVKVTQSSRYLVKRTGEKVFLECVQDMDHENMFWYRQDPGLGLRLIYFSYDVKMKEKGDIPEGYSVSREKKERFSLILESASTNQTSMYLCASSLLPSGNTGELFFGEGSRLTVL.

J is TRBJ2-7 and V is TRBV20-1, with unresolved D. Germline V lookup: CDR1 DFQATT, CDR2 SNEGSKA (reference sequence). V lost 4 bases and J lost 2, with 15 bases in between. The CDR3 consists of 14 residues. The CDR3, as DNA: TGCAGTGCTATTTTGACTTGGCCCCCCTACGAGCAGTACTTC. This encodes CSAILTWPPYEQYF.